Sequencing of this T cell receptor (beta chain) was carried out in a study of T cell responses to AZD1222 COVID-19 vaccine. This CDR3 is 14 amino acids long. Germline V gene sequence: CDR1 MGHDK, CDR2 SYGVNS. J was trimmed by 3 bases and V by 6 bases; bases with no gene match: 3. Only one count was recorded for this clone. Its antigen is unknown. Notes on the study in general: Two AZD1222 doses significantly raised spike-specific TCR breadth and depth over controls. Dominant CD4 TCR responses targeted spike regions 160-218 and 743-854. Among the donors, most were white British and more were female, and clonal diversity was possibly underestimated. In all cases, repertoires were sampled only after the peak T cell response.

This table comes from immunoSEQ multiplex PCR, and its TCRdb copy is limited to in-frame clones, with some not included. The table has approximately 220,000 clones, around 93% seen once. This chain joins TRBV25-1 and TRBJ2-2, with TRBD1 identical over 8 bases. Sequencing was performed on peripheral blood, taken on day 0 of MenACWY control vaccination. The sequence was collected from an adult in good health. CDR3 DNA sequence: TGTGCCAGCAGGGGACAGGTAGACACCGGGGAGCTGTTTTTT. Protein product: CASRGQVDTGELFF.